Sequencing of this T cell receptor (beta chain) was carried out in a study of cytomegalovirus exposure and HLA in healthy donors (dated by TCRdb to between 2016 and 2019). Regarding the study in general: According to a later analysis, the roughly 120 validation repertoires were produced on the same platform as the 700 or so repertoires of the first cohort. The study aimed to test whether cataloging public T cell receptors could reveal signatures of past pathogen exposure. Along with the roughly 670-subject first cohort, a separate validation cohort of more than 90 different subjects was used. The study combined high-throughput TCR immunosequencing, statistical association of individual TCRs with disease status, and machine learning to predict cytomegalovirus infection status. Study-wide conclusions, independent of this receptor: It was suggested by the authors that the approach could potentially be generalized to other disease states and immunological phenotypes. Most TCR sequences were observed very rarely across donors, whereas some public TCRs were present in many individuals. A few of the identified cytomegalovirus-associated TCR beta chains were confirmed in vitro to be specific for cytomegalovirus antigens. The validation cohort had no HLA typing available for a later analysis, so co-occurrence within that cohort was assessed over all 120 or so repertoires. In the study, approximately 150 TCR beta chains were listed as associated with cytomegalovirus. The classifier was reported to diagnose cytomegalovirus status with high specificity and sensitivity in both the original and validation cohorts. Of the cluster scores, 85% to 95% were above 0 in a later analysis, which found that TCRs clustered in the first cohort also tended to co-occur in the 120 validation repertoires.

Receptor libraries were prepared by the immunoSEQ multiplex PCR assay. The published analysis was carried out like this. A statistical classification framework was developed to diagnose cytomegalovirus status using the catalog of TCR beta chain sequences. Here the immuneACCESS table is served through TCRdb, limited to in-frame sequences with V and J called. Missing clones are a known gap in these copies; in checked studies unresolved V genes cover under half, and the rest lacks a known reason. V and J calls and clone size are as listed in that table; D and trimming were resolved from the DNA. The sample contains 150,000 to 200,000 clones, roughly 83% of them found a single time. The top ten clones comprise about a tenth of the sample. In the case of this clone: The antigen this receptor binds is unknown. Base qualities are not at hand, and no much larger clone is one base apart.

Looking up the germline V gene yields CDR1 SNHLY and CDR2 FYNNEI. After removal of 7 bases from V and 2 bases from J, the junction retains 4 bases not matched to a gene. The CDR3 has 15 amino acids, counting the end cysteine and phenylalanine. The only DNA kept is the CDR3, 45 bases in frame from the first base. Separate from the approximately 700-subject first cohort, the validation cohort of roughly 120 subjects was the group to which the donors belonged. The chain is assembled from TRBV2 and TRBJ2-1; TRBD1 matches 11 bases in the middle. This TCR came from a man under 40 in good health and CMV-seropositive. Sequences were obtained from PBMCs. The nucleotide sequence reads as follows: TGTGCCAGCATCCCGGGACAGGGGGCCTACAATGAGCAGTTCTTC. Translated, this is CASIPGQGAYNEQFF. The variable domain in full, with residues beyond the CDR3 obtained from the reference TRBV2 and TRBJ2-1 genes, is EPEVTQTPSHQVTQMGQEVILRCVPISNHLYFYWYRQILGQKVEFLVSFYNNEISEKSEIFDDQFSVERPDGSNFTLKIRSTKLEDSAMYFCASIPGQGAYNEQFFGPGTRLTVL.